The clone carrying this T cell receptor (beta chain) has more than one count but fewer than ten. Its antigen is unidentified. A second roughly 7 to 11 cycle PCR used barcoded and J-beta primers. Every sample returned 3 million or more CDR3-containing paired-end reads. TCRdb fed the 5' RACE reads into MiXCR, producing one record per CDR3 protein. The table records more than 650,000 distinct CDR3 sequences, roughly 24% of them present only once. CDR3 length equals 14 residues. V was pared by 5 bases and J by 5 bases, with 15 bases between. The germline V gene encodes CDR1 ENHRY and CDR2 SYGVKD. The data were taken from a study of blood T cells in healthy people across ages. The study's findings and limits: Without sorted subsets, naive and antigen-experienced compartments could not be conclusively compared. The study found TCR beta diversity correlated strongly with naive T cell percentage. Diversity was higher, and naive CD4+ cells more numerous, in long-lived donors than in aged donors.

In addition, the sample was reused for a study of T cells of mothers and their children.

The sequence derives from a boy between 5 and 17 years old in good health. The sequenced material came from blood. The chain couples TRBV10-3 to TRBJ2-5; a weak D match, TRBD1 (6 bases). The chain's CDR3 is CAISPGFRGETQYF. In DNA, the CDR3 is TGTGCCATCAGTCCCGGATTTAGGGGGGAGACCCAGTACTTC.